Following are 14 T cell receptor beta chains from one sample sequenced in a study of T cell responses to AZD1222 COVID-19 vaccine. The protocol was immunoSEQ multiplex PCR, while the TCRdb copy is restricted to in-frame clones and leaves out a portion. The data hold 200,000 to 300,000 clones, with 93% observed a single time. Sequencing used peripheral blood, obtained on day 0 of AZD1222 vaccination. These TCRs come from an adult in good health.

The chain employs TRBV21-1 and TRBJ2-2; the DNA was not used to check the table's D call, TRBD1. TRBV21-1 is a listed pseudogene. CDR3 length: 17 residues. CDR3 region: CASSKVPDRGKTGELFF. CDR3 coding DNA: TGTGCCAGCAGCAAAGTTCCGGACAGGGGGAAGACCGGGGAGCTGTTTTTT.

V usage is TRBV12-3 or TRBV12-4 and J usage is TRBJ1-2; D is perhaps TRBD1 (5 bases). The CDR3 runs 13 residues. Trimming left V 4 bases short and J 8 bases short, with 14 bases between. Here the CDR3 DNA reads TGTGCCAGCAGTTATGGGCCAGGGTACGGCTACACCTTC. Amino acid sequence: CASSYGPGYGYTF.

In the case of this clone: The same CDR3 also results from other DNA sequences found in this sample. The chain links TRBV10-3 to TRBJ2-3; the D gene could be TRBD1 or TRBD2 (5 bases each). The CDR3 extends over 15 amino acids. V was trimmed by 0 bases and J by 3 bases, leaving 10 bases between them. CDR1 and CDR2 from the germline V gene are ENHRY and SYGVKD. The CDR3 DNA is TGTGCCATCAGTGAGTCGCAGGGACGGACAGATACGCAGTATTTT. Amino acids: CAISESQGRTDTQYF.

This chain links TRBV4-2 with TRBJ2-7, with D maybe TRBD2 (5 bases). The CDR3 is made up of 15 amino acids. In germline, CDR1 is LGHNA, CDR2 YNFKEQ. V was shortened by 2 bases and J by 2 bases, with 13 bases between the two germline ends. The CDR3 DNA sequence: TGTGCCAGCAGCCAAACTGACACGGGGACCTACGAGCAGTACTTC. Translated, it gives CASSQTDTGTYEQYF.

The chain is built from TRBV3-1 (or the pseudogene TRBV3-2) and TRBJ2-4; D perhaps matches TRBD2 (6 bases). CDR1 and CDR2 from the germline V gene are LGHDT and YNNKEL (reference sequence). The CDR3 spans 18 residues. With 0 bases removed from V and 1 base from J, the gap between germline ends came to 16 bases. The CDR3 is CASSQDIGSRGAKNIQYF. The CDR3 DNA reads as TGTGCCAGCAGCCAAGATATAGGGAGCCGGGGGGCCAAAAACATTCAGTACTTC.

This clone occurred once. The chain has TRBV2 and TRBJ2-3; 10 nucleotides agree with TRBD1. Germline trimming cut 7 bases from V and 6 bases from J; bases unmatched to any gene: 10. Looked up from germline, CDR1 is SNHLY and CDR2 is FYNNEI. This CDR3 region has 15 residues. CDR3 in amino acids: CASTTTTGGWDTQYF. The CDR3 DNA reads as TGTGCCAGCACCACCACGACAGGGGGCTGGGATACGCAGTATTTT.

This rearrangement joins TRBV5-1 to TRBJ1-1, with D possibly being TRBD1 (6 bases). Between the trimmed V and J ends, which lost 1 base and 3 bases, there was a span of 16 bases. The CDR3 runs 16 residues. Germline lookup yields CDR1 SGHRS and CDR2 YFSETQ. CDR3 loop: CASSLSGAEVYTEAFF. CDR3 in DNA: TGCGCCAGCAGCTTGTCGGGGGCGGAGGTGTACACTGAAGCTTTCTTT.

J is TRBJ2-2 and V is TRBV2; unclear D gene. The CDR3 loop spans 13 amino acids. The germline CDR1 and CDR2 sequences are SNHLY and FYNNEI. The V gene lost 8 bases and the J gene lost 7 bases, with 14 bases spanning the gap. The CDR3 spells CASAPTPGGELFF. The CDR3 DNA follows: TGTGCCAGCGCACCGACTCCGGGCGGGGAGCTGTTTTTT.

The chain employs TRBV20-1 and TRBJ2-7; unclear D gene. V dropped 6 bases and J dropped 3 bases, with 9 bases sitting between them. The germline gives CDR1 DFQATT, CDR2 SNEGSKA (reference sequence). This CDR3 has 11 amino acids. The CDR3 DNA is TGCAGTGCAGATAATAACTACGAGCAGTACTTC. Translating it yields CSADNNYEQYF.

The CDR3 protein is CASSASRSRNREQFF. Here the CDR3 DNA reads TGCGCCAGCAGTGCCTCCCGGAGTCGGAATAGGGAGCAGTTCTTC. The chain recombines TRBV4-1 with TRBJ2-1; no reliable D call. Deletions cut 6 bases from V and 10 bases from J, with 22 bases between. The germline V gene has CDR1 MGHRA and CDR2 YSYEKL. This CDR3 is 15 amino acids long.

This clone was observed a single time. This chain joins TRBV7-9 and TRBJ2-7, with TRBD2 identical over 8 bases. Unmatched junction bases numbered 3, after V lost 5 bases and J lost 6 bases. The germline CDR1 and CDR2 sequences are SEHNR and FQNEAQ (reference sequence). The CDR3 length is 12 residues. The CDR3 region is CASSVAGGEQYF. The DNA for the CDR3 is TGTGCCAGCAGCGTGGCGGGGGGCGAGCAGTACTTC.

In its sample, this clone was seen once. V usage is TRBV29-1 and J usage is TRBJ1-1, with 7 bases aligning to TRBD1. Germline V lookup: CDR1 SQVTM, CDR2 ANQGSEA. Unmatched junction bases numbered 10, after V lost 4 bases and J lost 5 bases. This CDR3 is built from 14 residues. CDR3 nucleotide sequence: TGCAGCGTTGTTGAGGGGGCGGTGGGGACTGAAGCTTTCTTT. This gives the protein CSVVEGAVGTEAFF.

Comments on this clone: This CDR3 is also generated by other DNA sequences in the sample. The CDR3 bases are TGTGCCAGCAGCTTAGGACAGGGAAGCACAGATACGCAGTATTTT. It encodes CASSLGQGSTDTQYF. This chain uses TRBV11-3 with TRBJ2-3; the match to TRBD1 covers 7 bases. Unmatched junction bases numbered 1, after V lost 1 base and J lost 0 bases. Per germline, CDR1 SGHNT and CDR2 YENEEA. CDR3 length: 15 residues.

V and J are TRBV2 and TRBJ2-7, with TRBD2 identical over 7 bases. Germline V CDR1 and CDR2: SNHLY, FYNNEI. The CDR3 loop spans 12 amino acids. V lost 6 bases, J lost 1 base, and 0 bases stayed unmatched. As DNA, the CDR3 is TGTGCCAGCAGGGGACTATCCTACGAGCAGTACTTC. Amino acids: CASRGLSYEQYF.